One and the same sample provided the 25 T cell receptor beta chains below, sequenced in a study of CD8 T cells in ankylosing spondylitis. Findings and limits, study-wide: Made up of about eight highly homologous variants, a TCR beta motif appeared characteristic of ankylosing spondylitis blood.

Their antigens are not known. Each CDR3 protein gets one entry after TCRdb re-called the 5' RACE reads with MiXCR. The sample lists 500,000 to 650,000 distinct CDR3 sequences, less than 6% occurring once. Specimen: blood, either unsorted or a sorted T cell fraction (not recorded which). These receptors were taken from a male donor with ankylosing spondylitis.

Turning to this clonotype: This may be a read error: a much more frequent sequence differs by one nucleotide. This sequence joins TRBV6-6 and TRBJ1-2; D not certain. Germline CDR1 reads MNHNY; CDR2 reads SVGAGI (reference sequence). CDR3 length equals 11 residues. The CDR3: CANSRGTGYTF. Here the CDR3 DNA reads TGTGCCAACAGTCGGGGAACTGGCTACACCTTC.

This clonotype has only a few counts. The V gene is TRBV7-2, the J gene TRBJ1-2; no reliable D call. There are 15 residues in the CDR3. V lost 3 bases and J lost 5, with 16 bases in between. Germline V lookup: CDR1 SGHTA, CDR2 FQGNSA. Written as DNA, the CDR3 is TGTGCCAGCAGCTTTCCGCCGGCACAGAGTTATGGCTACACCTTC. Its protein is CASSFPPAQSYGYTF. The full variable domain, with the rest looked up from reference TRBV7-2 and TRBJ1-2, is GAGVSQSPSNKVTEKGKDVELRCDPISGHTALYWYRQSLGQGLEFLIYFQGNSAPDKSGLPSDRFSAERTGGSVSTLTIQRTQQEDSAVYLCASSFPPAQSYGYTFGSGTRLTVV.

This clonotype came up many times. Here the CDR3 DNA reads TGTGCCAGCAGTTTAAAGTGGGACAGGGACAATCAGCCCCAGCATTTT. This gives the protein CASSLKWDRDNQPQHF. This chain uses TRBV28 with TRBJ1-5, with TRBD1 identical over 9 bases. This CDR3 spans 16 amino acids. The germline CDR1 and CDR2 sequences are MDHEN and SYDVKM. V trimming: 2 bases; J trimming: 3 bases; junction bases outside the gene matches: 5.

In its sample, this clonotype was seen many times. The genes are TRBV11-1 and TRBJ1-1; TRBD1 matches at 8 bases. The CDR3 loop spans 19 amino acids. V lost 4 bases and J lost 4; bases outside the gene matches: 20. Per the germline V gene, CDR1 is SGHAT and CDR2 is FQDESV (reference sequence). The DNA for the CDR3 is TGTGCCAGCAGCTCACTACCCCTTACAATCGGACAGGGTGGCACTGAAGCTTTCTTT. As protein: CASSSLPLTIGQGGTEAFF.

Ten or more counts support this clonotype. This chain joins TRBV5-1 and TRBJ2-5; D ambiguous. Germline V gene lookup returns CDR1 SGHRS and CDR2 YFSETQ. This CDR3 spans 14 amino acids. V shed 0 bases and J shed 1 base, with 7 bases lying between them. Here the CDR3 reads CASSLGRAQETQYF. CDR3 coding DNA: TGCGCCAGCAGCTTGGGGCGAGCCCAAGAGACCCAGTACTTC.

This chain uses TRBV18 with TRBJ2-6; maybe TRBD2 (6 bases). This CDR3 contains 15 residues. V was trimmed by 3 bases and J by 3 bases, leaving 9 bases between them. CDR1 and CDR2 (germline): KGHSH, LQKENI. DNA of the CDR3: TGTGCCAGCTCACCGGAGGGCCTTGGGGCCAACGTCCTGACTTTC. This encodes CASSPEGLGANVLTF.

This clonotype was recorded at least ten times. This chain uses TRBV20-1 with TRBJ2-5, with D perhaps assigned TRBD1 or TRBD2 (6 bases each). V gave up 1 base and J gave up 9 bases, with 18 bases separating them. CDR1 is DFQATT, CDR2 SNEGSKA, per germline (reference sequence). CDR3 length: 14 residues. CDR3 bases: TGCAGTGCTAGAGCCCAGGGCCCGGGGGCGGCCCAGTACTTC. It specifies CSARAQGPGAAQYF.

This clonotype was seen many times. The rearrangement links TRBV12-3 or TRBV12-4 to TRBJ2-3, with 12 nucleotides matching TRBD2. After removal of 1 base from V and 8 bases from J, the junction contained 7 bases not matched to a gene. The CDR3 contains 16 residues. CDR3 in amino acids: CASSLVLAGGPGTQYF. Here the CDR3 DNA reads TGTGCCAGCAGTTTAGTTCTAGCGGGAGGGCCTGGTACGCAGTATTTT.

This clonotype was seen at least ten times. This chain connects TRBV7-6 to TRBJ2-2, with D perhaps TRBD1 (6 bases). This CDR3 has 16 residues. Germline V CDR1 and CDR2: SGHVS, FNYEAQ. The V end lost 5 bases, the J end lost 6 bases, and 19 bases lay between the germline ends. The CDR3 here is CASSASYGTLAGELFF. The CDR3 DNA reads TGTGCCAGCAGCGCCTCTTACGGGACACTCGCCGGGGAGCTGTTTTTT.

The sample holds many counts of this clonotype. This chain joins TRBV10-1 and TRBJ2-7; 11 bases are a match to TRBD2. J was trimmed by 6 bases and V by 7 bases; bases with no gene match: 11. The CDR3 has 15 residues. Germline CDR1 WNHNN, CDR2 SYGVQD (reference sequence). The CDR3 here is CASKIVAGGPGEQYF. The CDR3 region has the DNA TGCGCCAGCAAAATAGTAGCGGGAGGGCCTGGCGAGCAGTACTTC.

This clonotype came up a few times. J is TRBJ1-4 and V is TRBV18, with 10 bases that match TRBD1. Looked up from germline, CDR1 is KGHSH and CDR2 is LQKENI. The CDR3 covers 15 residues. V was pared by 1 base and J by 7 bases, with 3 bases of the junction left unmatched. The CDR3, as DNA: TGTGCCAGCTCACCACGGACAGGGGGAGGTGAAAAACTGTTTTTT. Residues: CASSPRTGGGEKLFF.

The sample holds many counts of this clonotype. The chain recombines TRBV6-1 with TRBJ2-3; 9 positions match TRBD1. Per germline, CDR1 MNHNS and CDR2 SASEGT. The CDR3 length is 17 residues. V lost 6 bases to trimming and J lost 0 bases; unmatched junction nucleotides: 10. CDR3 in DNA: TGTGCCAGCAGACCTGGGACAGGGCTCACTAGCACAGATACGCAGTATTTT. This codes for CASRPGTGLTSTDTQYF.

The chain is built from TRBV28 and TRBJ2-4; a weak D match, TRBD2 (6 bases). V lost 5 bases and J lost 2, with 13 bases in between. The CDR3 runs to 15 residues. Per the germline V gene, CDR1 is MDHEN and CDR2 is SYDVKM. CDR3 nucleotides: TGTGCCAGCAGTACCCGGGGCGGGACCAAAAACATTCAGTACTTC. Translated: CASSTRGGTKNIQYF.

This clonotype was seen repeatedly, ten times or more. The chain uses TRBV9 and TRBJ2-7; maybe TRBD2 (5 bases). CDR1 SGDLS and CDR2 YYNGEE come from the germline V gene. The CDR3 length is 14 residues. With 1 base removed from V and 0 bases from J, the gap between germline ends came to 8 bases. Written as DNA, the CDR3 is TGTGCCAGCAGCGTAAGCGGTAACTCCTACGAGCAGTACTTC. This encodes CASSVSGNSYEQYF. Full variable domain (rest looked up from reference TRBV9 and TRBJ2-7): DSGVTQTPKHLITATGQRVTLRCSPRSGDLSVYWYQQSLDQGLQFLIQYYNGEERAKGNILERFSAQQFPDLHSELNLSSLELGDSALYFCASSVSGNSYEQYFGPGTRLTVT.

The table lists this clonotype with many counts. CDR3 in amino acids: CASSLHRENTEAFF. CDR3 nucleotides: TGTGCCAGCAGTTTACACAGAGAGAACACTGAAGCTTTCTTT. The V gene is TRBV27, the J gene TRBJ1-1; no definite D call. V was shortened by 2 bases and J by 1 base, with 8 bases between the two germline ends. This CDR3 has 14 amino acids. Per the germline V gene, CDR1 is MNHEY and CDR2 is SMNVEV (reference sequence).

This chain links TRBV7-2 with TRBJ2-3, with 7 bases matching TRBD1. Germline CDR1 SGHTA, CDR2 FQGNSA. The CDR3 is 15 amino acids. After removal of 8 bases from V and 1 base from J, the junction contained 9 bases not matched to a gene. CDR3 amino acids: CASSKQGPRTDTQYF. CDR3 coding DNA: TGTGCCAGCTCCAAACAGGGGCCTCGCACAGATACGCAGTATTTT.

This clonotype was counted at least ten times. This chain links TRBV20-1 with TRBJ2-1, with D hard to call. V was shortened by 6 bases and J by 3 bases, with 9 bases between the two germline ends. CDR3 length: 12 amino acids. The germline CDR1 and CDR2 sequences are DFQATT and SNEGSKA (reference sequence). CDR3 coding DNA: TGCAGTGCCCCCTTCCTCTACAATGAGCAGTTCTTC. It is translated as CSAPFLYNEQFF.

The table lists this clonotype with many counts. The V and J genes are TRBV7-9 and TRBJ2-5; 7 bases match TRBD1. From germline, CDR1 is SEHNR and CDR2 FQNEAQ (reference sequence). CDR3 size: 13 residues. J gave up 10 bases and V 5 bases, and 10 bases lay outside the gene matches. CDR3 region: CASSPPGQTNQYF. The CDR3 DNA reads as TGTGCCAGCAGCCCACCGGGACAGACGAACCAGTACTTC.

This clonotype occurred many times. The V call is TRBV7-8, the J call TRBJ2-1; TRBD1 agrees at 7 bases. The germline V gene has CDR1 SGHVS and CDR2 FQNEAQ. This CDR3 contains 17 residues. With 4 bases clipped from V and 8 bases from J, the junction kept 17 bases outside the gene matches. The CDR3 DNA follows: TGTGCCAGCAGCTCCCTCGGCATGACAGGGCTTCGGGATGAGCAGTTCTTC. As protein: CASSSLGMTGLRDEQFF.

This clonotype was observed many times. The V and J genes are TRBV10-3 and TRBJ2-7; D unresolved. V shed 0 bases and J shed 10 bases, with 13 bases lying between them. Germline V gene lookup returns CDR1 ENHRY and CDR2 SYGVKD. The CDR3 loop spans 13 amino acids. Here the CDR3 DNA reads TGTGCCATCAGTGAGTCAACTACAAGTATTCAGTACTTC. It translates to CAISESTTSIQYF.

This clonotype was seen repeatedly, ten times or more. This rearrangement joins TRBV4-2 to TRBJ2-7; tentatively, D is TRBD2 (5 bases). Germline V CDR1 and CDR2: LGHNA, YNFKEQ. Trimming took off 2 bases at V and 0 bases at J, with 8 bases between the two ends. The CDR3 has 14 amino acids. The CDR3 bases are TGTGCCAGCAGCCAATCGGGAAGCTCCTACGAGCAGTACTTC. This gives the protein CASSQSGSSYEQYF.

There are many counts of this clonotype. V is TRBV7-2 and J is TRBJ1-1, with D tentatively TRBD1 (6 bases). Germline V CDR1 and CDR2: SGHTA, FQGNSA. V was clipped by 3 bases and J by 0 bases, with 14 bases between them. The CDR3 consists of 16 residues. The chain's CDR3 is CASSFTTGAMNTEAFF. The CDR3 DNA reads TGTGCCAGCAGCTTTACGACAGGAGCCATGAACACTGAAGCTTTCTTT.

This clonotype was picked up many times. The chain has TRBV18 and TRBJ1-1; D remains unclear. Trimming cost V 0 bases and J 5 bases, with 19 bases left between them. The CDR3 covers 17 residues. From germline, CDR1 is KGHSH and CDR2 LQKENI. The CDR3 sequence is CASSPPSSGVVGTEAFF. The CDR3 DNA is TGTGCCAGCTCACCACCCTCCTCCGGTGTCGTGGGGACTGAAGCTTTCTTT.

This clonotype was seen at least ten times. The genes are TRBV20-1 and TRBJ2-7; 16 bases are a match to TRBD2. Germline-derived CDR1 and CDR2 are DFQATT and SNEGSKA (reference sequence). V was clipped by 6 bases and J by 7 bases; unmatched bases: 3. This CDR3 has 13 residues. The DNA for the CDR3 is TGCAGTGCGGGACTAGCGGGAGGGAGAGAGCAGTACTTC. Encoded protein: CSAGLAGGREQYF.

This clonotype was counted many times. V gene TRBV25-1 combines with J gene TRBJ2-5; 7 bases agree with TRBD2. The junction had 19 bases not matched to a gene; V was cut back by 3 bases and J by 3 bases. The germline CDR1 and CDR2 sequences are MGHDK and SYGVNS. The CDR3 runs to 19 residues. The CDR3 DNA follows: TGTGCCAGCAGTGACCCTCGGCAGCGGGGAGGGACTATAGAAGAGACCCAGTACTTC. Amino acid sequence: CASSDPRQRGGTIEETQYF.